This TCR beta chain was profiled in a study of blood T cell repertoires in COVID-19. Study-wide background: Samples came from the United States, Italy and Spain, spanning acute and convalescent COVID-19. Nucleic acid was either cDNA or gDNA, and it came from T cells, B-cell-depleted T cells, or PBMCs.

In the original analysis: Quantification of nucleated cells was approximated via reference gene primer amplification. Clones were sequenced by immunoSEQ multiplex PCR, and TCRdb holds only the in-frame ones, with some missing. That table supplies the V and J calls and clone size; D and trimming were determined from the DNA. The profile shows some 150,000 clones, 75% to 85% of them singletons. Germline V gives CDR1 SGHNT, CDR2 YENEEA. The length of the CDR3 is 13 residues. The germline V and J ends were trimmed by 3 bases and 2 bases, with 7 bases remaining between them. The sample taken for sequencing was peripheral blood. The chain combines TRBV11-3 with TRBJ2-5; D may be TRBD2 (5 bases). This TCR came from a woman aged 50 to 60 with acute or convalescent COVID-19. The CDR3 region is CASSFKRQETQYF. The CDR3 DNA is TGTGCCAGCAGCTTCAAGCGGCAAGAGACCCAGTACTTC.